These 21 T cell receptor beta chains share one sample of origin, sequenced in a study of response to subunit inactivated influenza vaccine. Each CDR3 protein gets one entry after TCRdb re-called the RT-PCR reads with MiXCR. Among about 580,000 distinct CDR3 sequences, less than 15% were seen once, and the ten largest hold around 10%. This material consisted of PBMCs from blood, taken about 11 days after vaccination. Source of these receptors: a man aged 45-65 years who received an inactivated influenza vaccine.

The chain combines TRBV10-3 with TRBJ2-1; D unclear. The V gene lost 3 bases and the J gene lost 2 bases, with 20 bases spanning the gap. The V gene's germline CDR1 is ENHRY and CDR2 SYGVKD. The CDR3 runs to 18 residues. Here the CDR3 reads CAISDAPGGRYPYNEQFF. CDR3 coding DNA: TGTGCCATCAGTGACGCCCCCGGTGGCAGGTACCCCTACAATGAGCAGTTCTTC.

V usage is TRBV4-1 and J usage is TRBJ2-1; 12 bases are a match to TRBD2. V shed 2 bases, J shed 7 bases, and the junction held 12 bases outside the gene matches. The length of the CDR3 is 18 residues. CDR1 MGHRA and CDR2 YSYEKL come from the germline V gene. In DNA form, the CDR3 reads TGCGCCAGCAGCCAACCCCTTCTAGCGGGGGGGCCGGAAAATGAGCAGTTCTTC. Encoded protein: CASSQPLLAGGPENEQFF.

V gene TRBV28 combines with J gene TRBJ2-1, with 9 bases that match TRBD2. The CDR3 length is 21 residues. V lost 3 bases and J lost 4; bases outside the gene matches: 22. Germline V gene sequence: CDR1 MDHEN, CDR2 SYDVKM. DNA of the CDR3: TGTGCCAGCAGTTTCGAACGACCTCTAGGCAGCGGGGGGCGGGATTACAATGAGCAGTTCTTC. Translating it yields CASSFERPLGSGGRDYNEQFF.

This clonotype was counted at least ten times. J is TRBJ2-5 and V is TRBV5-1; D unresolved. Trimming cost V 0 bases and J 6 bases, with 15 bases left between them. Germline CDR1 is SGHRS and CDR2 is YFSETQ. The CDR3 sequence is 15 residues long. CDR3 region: CASSLASRAEQTQYF. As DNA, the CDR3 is TGCGCCAGCAGCTTGGCCTCTCGAGCAGAGCAGACCCAGTACTTC.

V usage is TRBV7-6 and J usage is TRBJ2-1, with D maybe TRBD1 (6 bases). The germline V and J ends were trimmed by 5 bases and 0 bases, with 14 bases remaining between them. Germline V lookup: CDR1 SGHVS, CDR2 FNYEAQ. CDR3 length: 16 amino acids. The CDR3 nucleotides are TGTGCCAGCAGCACTGATGCAGGGGCCTCCTACAATGAGCAGTTCTTC. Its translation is CASSTDAGASYNEQFF. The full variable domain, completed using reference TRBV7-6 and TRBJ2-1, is GAGVSQSPRYKVTKRGQDVALRCDPISGHVSLYWYRQALGQGPEFLTYFNYEAQQDKSGLPNDRFSAERPEGSISTLTIQRTEQRDSAMYRCASSTDAGASYNEQFFGPGTRLTVL.

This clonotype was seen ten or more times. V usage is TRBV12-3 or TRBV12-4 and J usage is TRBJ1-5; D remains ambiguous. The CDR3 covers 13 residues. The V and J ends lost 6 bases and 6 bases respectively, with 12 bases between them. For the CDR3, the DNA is TGTGCCAGCAGCTCGGACCGCGCTCAGCCCCAGCATTTT. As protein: CASSSDRAQPQHF.

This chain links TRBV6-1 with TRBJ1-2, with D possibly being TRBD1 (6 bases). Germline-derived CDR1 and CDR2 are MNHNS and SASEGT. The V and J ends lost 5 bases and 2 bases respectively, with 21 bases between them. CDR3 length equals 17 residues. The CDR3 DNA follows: TGTGCCAGCAGTCTTAGGGGGGGAGCGACAGCCAACTATGGCTACACCTTC. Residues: CASSLRGGATANYGYTF.

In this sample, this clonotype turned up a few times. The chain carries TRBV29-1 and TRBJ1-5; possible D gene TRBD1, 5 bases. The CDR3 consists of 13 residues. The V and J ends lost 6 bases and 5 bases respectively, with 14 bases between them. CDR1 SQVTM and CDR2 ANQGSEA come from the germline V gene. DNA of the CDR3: TGCAGCGTCCAGGTGGGGCGAGATCAGCCCCAGCATTTT. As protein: CSVQVGRDQPQHF.

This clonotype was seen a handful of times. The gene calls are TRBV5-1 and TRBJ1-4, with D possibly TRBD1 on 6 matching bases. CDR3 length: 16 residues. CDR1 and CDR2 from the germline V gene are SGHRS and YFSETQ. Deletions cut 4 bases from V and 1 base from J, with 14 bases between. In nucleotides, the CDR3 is TGCGCCAGCAGCCTACAGGGAATGGGAACTAATGAAAAACTGTTTTTT. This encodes CASSLQGMGTNEKLFF.

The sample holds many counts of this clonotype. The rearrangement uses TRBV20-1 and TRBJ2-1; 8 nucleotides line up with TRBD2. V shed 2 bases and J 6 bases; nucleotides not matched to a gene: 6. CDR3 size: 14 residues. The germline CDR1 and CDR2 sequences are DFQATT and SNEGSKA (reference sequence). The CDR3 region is CSARTSGDANEQFF. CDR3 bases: TGCAGTGCTAGAACTAGCGGTGATGCCAATGAGCAGTTCTTC.

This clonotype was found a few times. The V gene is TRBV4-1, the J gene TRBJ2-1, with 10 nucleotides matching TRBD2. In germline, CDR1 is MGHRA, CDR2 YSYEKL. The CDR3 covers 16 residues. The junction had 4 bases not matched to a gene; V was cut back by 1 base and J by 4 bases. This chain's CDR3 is CASSQVAGGQYNEQFF. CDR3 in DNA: TGCGCCAGCAGCCAAGTAGCGGGGGGACAATACAATGAGCAGTTCTTC.

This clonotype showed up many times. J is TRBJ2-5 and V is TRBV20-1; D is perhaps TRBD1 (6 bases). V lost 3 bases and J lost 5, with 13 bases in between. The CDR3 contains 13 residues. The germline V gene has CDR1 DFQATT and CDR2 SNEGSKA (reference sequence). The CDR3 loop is CSASKGVWETQYF. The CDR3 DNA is TGCAGTGCTAGTAAGGGGGTATGGGAGACCCAGTACTTC.

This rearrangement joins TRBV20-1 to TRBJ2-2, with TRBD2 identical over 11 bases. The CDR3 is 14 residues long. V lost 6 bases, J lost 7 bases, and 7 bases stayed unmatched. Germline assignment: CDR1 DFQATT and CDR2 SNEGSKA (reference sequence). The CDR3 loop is CSANSGGAGGELFF. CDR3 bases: TGCAGTGCAAATAGCGGGGGGGCCGGCGGGGAGCTGTTTTTT.

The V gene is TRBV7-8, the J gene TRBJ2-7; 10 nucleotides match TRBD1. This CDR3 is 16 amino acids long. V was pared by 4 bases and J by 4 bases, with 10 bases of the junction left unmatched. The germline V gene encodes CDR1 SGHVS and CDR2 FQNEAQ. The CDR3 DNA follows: TGTGCCAGCAGCTGGAACCCGACAGGGGGCGAGTACGAGCAGTACTTC. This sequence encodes CASSWNPTGGEYEQYF.

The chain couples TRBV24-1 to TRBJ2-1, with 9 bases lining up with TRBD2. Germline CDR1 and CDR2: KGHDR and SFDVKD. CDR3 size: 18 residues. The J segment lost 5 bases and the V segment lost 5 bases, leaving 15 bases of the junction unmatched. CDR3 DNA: TGTGCCACCAGTGGGGCCCCTAGAGCGGGAGGTCTGAACAATGAGCAGTTCTTC. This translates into CATSGAPRAGGLNNEQFF.

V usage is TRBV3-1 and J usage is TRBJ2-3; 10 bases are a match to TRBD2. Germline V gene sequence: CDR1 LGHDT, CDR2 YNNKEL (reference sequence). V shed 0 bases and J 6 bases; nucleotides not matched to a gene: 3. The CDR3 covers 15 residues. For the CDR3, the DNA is TGTGCCAGCAGCCAAGATTCACTAGCGGGGGATACGCAGTATTTT. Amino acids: CASSQDSLAGDTQYF.

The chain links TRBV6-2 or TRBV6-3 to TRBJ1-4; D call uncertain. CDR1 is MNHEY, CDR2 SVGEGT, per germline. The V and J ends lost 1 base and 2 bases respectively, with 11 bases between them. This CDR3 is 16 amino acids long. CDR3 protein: CASSYLPRLTNEKLFF. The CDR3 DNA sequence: TGTGCCAGCAGTTACTTGCCGCGGTTGACTAATGAAAAACTGTTTTTT.

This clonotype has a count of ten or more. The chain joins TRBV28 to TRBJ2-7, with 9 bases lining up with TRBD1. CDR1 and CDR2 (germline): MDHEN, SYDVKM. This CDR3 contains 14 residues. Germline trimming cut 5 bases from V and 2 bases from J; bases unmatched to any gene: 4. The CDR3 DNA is TGTGCCAGCAGTCGCCGGGACAGGGCCTACGAGCAGTACTTC. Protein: CASSRRDRAYEQYF.

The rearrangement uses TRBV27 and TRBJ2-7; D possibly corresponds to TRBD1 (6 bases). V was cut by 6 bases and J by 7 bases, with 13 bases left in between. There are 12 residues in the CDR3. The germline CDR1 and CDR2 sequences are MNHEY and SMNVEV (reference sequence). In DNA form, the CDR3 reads TGTGCCAGCAGGGGACATTTGGGGGAGCAGTACTTC. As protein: CASRGHLGEQYF.

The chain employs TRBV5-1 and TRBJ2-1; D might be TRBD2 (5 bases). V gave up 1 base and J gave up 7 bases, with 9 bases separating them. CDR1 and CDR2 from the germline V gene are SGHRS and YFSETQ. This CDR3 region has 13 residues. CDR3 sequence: CASSLYPGNEQFF. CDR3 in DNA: TGCGCCAGCAGCTTGTATCCGGGAAATGAGCAGTTCTTC.

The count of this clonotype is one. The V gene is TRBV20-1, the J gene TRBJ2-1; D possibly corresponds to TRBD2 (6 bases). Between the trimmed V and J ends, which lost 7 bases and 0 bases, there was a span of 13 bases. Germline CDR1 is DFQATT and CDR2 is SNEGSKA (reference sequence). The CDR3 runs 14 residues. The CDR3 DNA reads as TGCAGTGTTGGAATAGCGGACTCCTACAATGAGCAGTTCTTC. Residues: CSVGIADSYNEQFF.